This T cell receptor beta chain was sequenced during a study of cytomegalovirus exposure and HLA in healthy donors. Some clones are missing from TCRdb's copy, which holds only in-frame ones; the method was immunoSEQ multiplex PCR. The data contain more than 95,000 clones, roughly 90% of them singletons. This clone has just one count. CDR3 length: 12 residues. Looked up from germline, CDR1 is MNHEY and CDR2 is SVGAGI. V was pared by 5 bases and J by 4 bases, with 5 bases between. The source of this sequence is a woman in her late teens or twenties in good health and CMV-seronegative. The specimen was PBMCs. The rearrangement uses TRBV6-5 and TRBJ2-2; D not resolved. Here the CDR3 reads CASSLVTGELFF. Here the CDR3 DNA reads TGTGCCAGCAGTCTCGTCACCGGGGAGCTGTTTTTT.